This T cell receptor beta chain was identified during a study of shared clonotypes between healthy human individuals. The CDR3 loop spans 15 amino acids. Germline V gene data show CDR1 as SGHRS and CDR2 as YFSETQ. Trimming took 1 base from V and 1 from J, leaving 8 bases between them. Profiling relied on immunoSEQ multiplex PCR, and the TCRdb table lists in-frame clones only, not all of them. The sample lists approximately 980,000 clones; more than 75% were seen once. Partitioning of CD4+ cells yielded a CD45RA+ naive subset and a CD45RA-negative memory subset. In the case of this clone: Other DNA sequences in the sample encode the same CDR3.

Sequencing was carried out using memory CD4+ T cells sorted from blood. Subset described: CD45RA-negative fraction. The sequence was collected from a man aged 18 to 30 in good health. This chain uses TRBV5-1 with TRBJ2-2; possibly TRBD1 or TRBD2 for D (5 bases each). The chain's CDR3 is CASSLSGRNTGELFF. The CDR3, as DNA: TGCGCCAGCAGCTTGTCAGGGAGGAACACCGGGGAGCTGTTTTTT.